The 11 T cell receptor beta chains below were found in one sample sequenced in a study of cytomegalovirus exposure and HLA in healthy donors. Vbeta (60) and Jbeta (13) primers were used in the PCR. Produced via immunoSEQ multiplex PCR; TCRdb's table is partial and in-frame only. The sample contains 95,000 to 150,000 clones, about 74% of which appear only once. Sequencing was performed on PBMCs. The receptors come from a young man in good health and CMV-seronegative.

The CDR3 DNA reads TGTGCCAGCAGTCAGGGGCTCTCTGGAAACACCATATATTTT. Translation gives CASSQGLSGNTIYF. J is TRBJ1-3 and V is TRBV6-5; TRBD1 is a possible D gene (6 bases). CDR1 and CDR2 (germline): MNHEY, SVGAGI. Trimming stripped 5 bases from V and 0 bases from J, with 8 bases between. The CDR3 is 14 residues long.

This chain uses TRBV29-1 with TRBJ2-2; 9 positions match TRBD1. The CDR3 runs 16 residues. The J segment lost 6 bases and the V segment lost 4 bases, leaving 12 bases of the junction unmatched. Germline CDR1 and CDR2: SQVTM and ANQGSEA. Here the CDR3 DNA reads TGCAGCGTTGGAGGGGGACAGGGTGAAGGGGCCGGGGAGCTGTTTTTT. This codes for CSVGGGQGEGAGELFF.

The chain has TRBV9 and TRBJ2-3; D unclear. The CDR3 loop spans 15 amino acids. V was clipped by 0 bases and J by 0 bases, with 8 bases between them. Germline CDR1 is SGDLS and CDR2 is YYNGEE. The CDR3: CASSVVGTSTDTQYF. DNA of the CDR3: TGTGCCAGCAGCGTAGTTGGTACTAGCACAGATACGCAGTATTTT.

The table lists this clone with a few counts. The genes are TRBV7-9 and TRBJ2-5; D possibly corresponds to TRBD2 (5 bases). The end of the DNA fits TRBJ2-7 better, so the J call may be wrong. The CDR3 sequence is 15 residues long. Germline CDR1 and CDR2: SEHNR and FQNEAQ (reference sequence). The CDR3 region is CASSSFRTGNYEQYF. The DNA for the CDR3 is TGTGCCAGCAGCTCTTTCCGGACGGGGAACTACGAGCAGTACTTC.

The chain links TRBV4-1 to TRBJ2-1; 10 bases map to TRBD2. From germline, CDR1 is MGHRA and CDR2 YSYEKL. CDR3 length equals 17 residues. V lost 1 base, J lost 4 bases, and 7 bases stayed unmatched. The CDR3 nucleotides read TGCGCCAGCAGCCAAGTAGTAGCGGGGGGACCTTACAATGAGCAGTTCTTC. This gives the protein CASSQVVAGGPYNEQFF.

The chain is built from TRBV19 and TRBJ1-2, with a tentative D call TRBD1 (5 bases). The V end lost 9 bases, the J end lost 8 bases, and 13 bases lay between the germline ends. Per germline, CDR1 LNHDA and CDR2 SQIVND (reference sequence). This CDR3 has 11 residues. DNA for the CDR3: TGTGCCAGCGATAGGGGTAGAGGCTACACCTTC. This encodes CASDRGRGYTF.

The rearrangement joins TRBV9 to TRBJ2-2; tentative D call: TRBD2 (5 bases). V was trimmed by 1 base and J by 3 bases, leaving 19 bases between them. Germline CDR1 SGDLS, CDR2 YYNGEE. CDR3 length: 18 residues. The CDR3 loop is CASSVNKEAGTYTGELFF. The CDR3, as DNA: TGTGCCAGCAGCGTAAATAAGGAGGCAGGTACTTACACCGGGGAGCTGTTTTTT.

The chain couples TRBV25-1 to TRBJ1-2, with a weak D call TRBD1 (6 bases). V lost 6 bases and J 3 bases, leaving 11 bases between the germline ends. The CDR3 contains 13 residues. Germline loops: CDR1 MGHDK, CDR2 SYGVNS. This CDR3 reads CASRNSGDYGYTF. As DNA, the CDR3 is TGTGCCAGCAGAAACTCAGGGGACTATGGCTACACCTTC.

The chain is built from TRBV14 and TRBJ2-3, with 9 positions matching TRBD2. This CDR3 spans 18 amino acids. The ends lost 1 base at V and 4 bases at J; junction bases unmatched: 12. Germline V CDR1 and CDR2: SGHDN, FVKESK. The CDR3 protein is CASSQGLFVGTSPDTQYF. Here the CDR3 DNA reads TGTGCCAGCAGCCAAGGACTGTTCGTCGGGACTAGCCCAGATACGCAGTATTTT.

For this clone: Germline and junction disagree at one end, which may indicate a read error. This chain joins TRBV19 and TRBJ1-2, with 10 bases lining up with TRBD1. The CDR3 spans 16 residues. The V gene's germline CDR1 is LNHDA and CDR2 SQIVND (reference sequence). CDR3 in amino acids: CACRLTGGDPPHGYTF. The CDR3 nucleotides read TGTGCCTGTAGGCTGACAGGGGGCGACCCTCCCCATGGCTACACCTTC.

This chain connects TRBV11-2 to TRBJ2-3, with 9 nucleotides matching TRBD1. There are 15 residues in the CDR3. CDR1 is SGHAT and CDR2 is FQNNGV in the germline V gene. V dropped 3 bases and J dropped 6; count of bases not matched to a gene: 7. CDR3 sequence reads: CASSLDRGRSDTQYF. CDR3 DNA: TGTGCCAGCAGCTTGGACAGGGGCCGATCTGATACGCAGTATTTT. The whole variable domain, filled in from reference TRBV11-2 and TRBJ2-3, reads EAGVAQSPRYKIIEKRQSVAFWCNPISGHATLYWYQQILGQGPKLLIQFQNNGVVDDSQLPKDRFSAERLKGVDSTLKIQPAKLEDSAVYLCASSLDRGRSDTQYFGPGTRLTVL.